This is a list of T cell receptor beta chains from one sample in a study of cytomegalovirus exposure and HLA in healthy donors. Clones were sequenced by immunoSEQ multiplex PCR, and TCRdb holds only the in-frame ones, with some missing. This table has some 130,000 clones, 60% to 85% appearing once. Sequencing was performed on PBMCs. These receptors all stem from a human donor in good health. Each CDR3 is given with its conserved first and last residue. Each record gives: V gene, clone size, D gene, J gene, CDR3 protein, CDR3 DNA. A D gene is named only where the DNA matches it firmly. Size tells how often a clone was seen (once, few, many) or the class of an expanded clone, and some rows leave it out.

TRBV6-5	-	-	TRBJ2-7	CASSYGPKYEQYF	TGTGCCAGCAGTTACGGTCCTAAGTACGAGCAGTACTTC
TRBV28	-	TRBD1	TRBJ2-7	CATLGQGARYEQYF	TGTGCCACCCTAGGACAGGGGGCGCGGTACGAGCAGTACTTC
TRBV11-2	-	-	TRBJ1-3	CASSLERRGWRNTIYF	TGTGCCAGCAGCTTAGAGCGGCGGGGATGGAGAAACACCATATATTTT
TRBV7-9	-	-	TRBJ1-1	CASSLNTYEAFF	TGTGCCAGCAGCTTAAACACATATGAAGCTTTCTTT
TRBV19	-	-	TRBJ1-1	CASSIQKRADSEAFF	TGTGCCAGTAGTATCCAGAAGCGTGCGGACTCGGAAGCTTTCTTT
TRBV6-1	-	-	TRBJ1-1	CASSERPLNTEAFF	TGTGCCAGCAGTGAGCGGCCGCTAAACACTGAAGCTTTCTTT
TRBV6-1	-	TRBD2	TRBJ2-1	CASSEAGGDHDNEQFF	TGTGCCAGCAGTGAAGCCGGGGGGGACCACGACAATGAGCAGTTCTTC
TRBV19	-	TRBD1	TRBJ1-2	CASGTGLPSNYGYTF	TGTGCCAGCGGGACAGGCCTACCCTCTAACTATGGCTACACCTTC
TRBV5-4	-	-	TRBJ2-1	CASSQVGGRSNEQFF	TGTGCCAGCAGCCAAGTCGGGGGTAGGAGCAATGAGCAGTTCTTC
TRBV25-1	-	TRBD1	TRBJ1-4	CASRQTGLGNEKLFF	TGTGCCAGCAGGCAGACAGGGCTCGGGAATGAAAAACTGTTTTTT
TRBV29-1	-	-	TRBJ2-2	CSVVSANTGELFF	TGCAGCGTTGTCTCCGCGAACACCGGGGAGCTGTTTTTT
TRBV4-1	few	-	TRBJ1-1	CASSQDHGNTEAFF	TGCGCCAGCAGCCAAGATCACGGGAACACTGAAGCTTTCTTT
TRBV27	-	TRBD1	TRBJ1-5	CASKGTGVGPQHF	TGTGCCAGCAAGGGGACAGGGGTAGGTCCCCAGCATTTT
TRBV4-2	-	TRBD1	TRBJ1-2	CASSQAAGGGYTF	TGTGCCAGCAGCCAAGCGGCAGGGGGAGGCTACACCTTC
TRBV5-1	-	TRBD1	TRBJ2-7	CASSFEGTGSYEQYF	TGCGCCAGCAGCTTCGAGGGGACAGGATCCTACGAGCAGTACTTC
TRBV28	-	-	TRBJ1-5	CASSRQIGNQPQHF	TGTGCCAGCAGTAGACAGATCGGCAATCAGCCCCAGCATTTT
TRBV5-1	-	TRBD1	TRBJ2-2	CASSFSQGDSYTGELFF	TGCGCCAGCAGCTTTTCACAGGGGGATTCTTACACCGGGGAGCTGTTTTTT
TRBV5-1	-	TRBD1	TRBJ2-5	CASSPWTGSGKTQYF	TGCGCCAGCAGCCCATGGACAGGGTCGGGGAAGACCCAGTACTTC